The clone carrying this T cell receptor beta chain showed up just a few times. Its specificity is not known. Use of 60 Vbeta and 13 Jbeta primers characterized the PCR. Libraries were prepared by immunoSEQ multiplex PCR; TCRdb keeps only in-frame clonotypes and omits some of them. Here the sample spans some 150,000 clones, roughly 9.7% being singletons. V shed 3 bases and J shed 4 bases, with 9 bases lying between them. This CDR3 spans 14 amino acids. CDR1 is LNHDA, CDR2 SQIVND, per germline (reference sequence). Although they were nominally healthy when sampled, donors likely had unrecorded immune exposures. This sample stems from a study of cytomegalovirus exposure and HLA in healthy donors. Overall study findings and caveats: High sensitivity and specificity were reportedly achieved when the classifier diagnosed cytomegalovirus status. Earlier analysis looked at TCR beta V segments, and most were productive about 87% or about 30% of the time. Researchers had no immune exposure information except CMV serostatus available.

This clonotype was sampled from a man aged 50-59 years in good health and CMV-seronegative. The chain links TRBV19 to TRBJ1-4; tentative D call: TRBD1 (5 bases). Sequences were obtained from PBMCs. The CDR3 bases are TGTGCCAGTAGTATGGTGACAGTTAATGAAAAACTGTTTTTT. It translates to CASSMVTVNEKLFF.